Sequencing of this T cell receptor beta chain was carried out in a study of Tregs in tolerant kidney transplant recipients. Findings and caveats of the study: For some patients, primers changed over time, blocking nucleotide-level comparison.

TCRdb's table, derived via immunoSEQ multiplex PCR, lists solely in-frame clones and lacks some. Recorded for this sample: roughly 48,000 clones. Trimming pared 2 bases from V and 2 bases from J, leaving 5 bases between. The CDR3 consists of 13 residues. From germline, CDR1 is SGHDT and CDR2 YYEEEE. Unstimulated Tregs (CD4+CD25+CD127-) and CD4+CD25- non-Tregs were sorted from PBMCs. Of note for this clone: Its antigen is unknown. The CDR3 end falls 3 residues outside the read, so it is completed with the germline J gene.

This rearrangement joins TRBV5-6 to TRBJ1-5; D gene unclear. The material was CD4+ T cells from blood, obtained before the transplant. The TCR sequence derives from a human donor who received a combined kidney and bone marrow transplant. CDR3 DNA (partial): TGTGCCAGCAGCTTCGGTGGCAATCAGCCC. Translating gives CASSFGGNQP. The entire CDR3 sequence reads CASSFGGNQPQHF.